These 26 T cell receptor beta chains share one sample of origin, sequenced in a study of blood T cell repertoires in COVID-19. Produced via immunoSEQ multiplex PCR; TCRdb's table is partial and in-frame only. The repertoire has 55,000 to 85,000 clones, 70% to 85% of them found once; the top ten carry 0.83%. The material sequenced was peripheral blood. All receptors come from a woman aged 70-85 years with acute or convalescent COVID-19.

V and J are TRBV18 and TRBJ2-2, with TRBD1 matching over 7 bases. The J segment lost 1 base and the V segment lost 4 bases, leaving 3 bases of the junction unmatched. The CDR3 spans 15 residues. Germline lookup yields CDR1 KGHSH and CDR2 LQKENI. DNA for the CDR3: TGTGCCAGCTCACTAGGACAGGAGAACACCGGGGAGCTGTTTTTT. Translating gives CASSLGQENTGELFF. Filled out from reference TRBV18 and TRBJ2-2, the complete variable domain reads NAGVMQNPRHLVRRRGQEARLRCSPMKGHSHVYWYRQLPEEGLKFMVYLQKENIIDESGMPKERFSAEFPKEGPSILRIQQVVRGDSAAYFCASSLGQENTGELFFGEGSRLTVL.

The chain employs TRBV5-5 and TRBJ2-7, with D possibly TRBD2 on 6 matching bases. The length of the CDR3 is 14 residues. V gave up 5 bases and J gave up 2 bases, with 14 bases separating them. The V gene's germline CDR1 is SGHKS and CDR2 YYEKEE (reference sequence). The CDR3 reads CASRGRDATYEQYF. The CDR3 DNA follows: TGTGCCAGCAGGGGGCGGGACGCCACCTACGAGCAGTACTTC.

The chain combines TRBV9 with TRBJ2-3, with D perhaps matching TRBD2 (7 bases). The CDR3 has 16 residues. The V end lost 0 bases, the J end lost 1 base, and 12 bases lay between the germline ends. Looked up from germline, CDR1 is SGDLS and CDR2 is YYNGEE. The CDR3 loop reads CASSVGVGGGTDTQYF. The CDR3 DNA sequence: TGTGCCAGCAGCGTAGGGGTAGGGGGGGGCACAGATACGCAGTATTTT.

The chain recombines TRBV7-3 with TRBJ2-5, with TRBD2 matching over 9 bases. The CDR3 is 14 residues long. Trimming removed 2 bases from V and 5 bases from J; junction bases left unmatched: 3. Germline CDR1 and CDR2: SGHTA and FQGTGA. CDR3 DNA: TGTGCCAGCAGCTTATATGCGGGAGGGGAGACCCAGTACTTC. Encoded protein: CASSLYAGGETQYF.

CDR3 in amino acids: CASRTTSVSYNEQFF. Written as DNA, the CDR3 is TGTGCCAGCAGGACGACTAGCGTCTCCTACAATGAGCAGTTCTTC. The V call is TRBV12-1, the J call TRBJ2-1; the table assigns TRBD2, which was not confirmed against the DNA. TRBV12-1 is designated a pseudogene. The CDR3 length is 15 residues.

The chain combines TRBV7-9 with TRBJ1-2; D may be TRBD1 (6 bases). The CDR3 runs 15 residues. V dropped 0 bases and J dropped 8 bases, with 16 bases sitting between them. The germline V gene has CDR1 SEHNR and CDR2 FQNEAQ (reference sequence). The DNA for the CDR3 is TGTGCCAGCAGCTTAGCGACAGGTTACTCTGGGGGCTACACCTTC. This sequence encodes CASSLATGYSGGYTF. Complete variable domain (other parts from reference TRBV7-9 and TRBJ1-2): DTGVSQNPRHKITKRGQNVTFRCDPISEHNRLYWYRQTLGQGPEFLTYFQNEAQLEKSRLLSDRFSAERPKGSFSTLEIQRTEQGDSAMYLCASSLATGYSGGYTFGSGTRLTVV.

This sequence joins TRBV5-6 and TRBJ1-2; TRBD1 matches 7 bases. The CDR3 is 13 amino acids. Trimming at V came to 4 bases and at J to 8 bases, leaving 8 bases not matched to a gene. From germline, CDR1 is SGHDT and CDR2 YYEEEE. Here the CDR3 reads CASSLRQGGGYTF. DNA for the CDR3: TGTGCCAGCAGCCTTCGACAGGGTGGCGGCTACACCTTC.

This clone was seen more than once but under ten times. This rearrangement joins TRBV29-1 to TRBJ2-3, with D unclear. The CDR3 is made up of 12 amino acids. Germline loops: CDR1 SQVTM, CDR2 ANQGSEA. V was clipped by 7 bases and J by 0 bases, with 8 bases between them. DNA for the CDR3: TGCAGCGCAAGAACAAGCACAGATACGCAGTATTTT. This encodes CSARTSTDTQYF.

This chain links TRBV6-5 with TRBJ2-7, with 8 positions matching TRBD2. This CDR3 contains 13 residues. Germline CDR1 is MNHEY and CDR2 is SVGAGI. The junction had 2 bases not matched to a gene; V was cut back by 5 bases and J by 2 bases. CDR3 sequence: CASSRGGAYEQYF. DNA of the CDR3: TGTGCCAGCAGTCGGGGGGGAGCCTACGAGCAGTACTTC.

The chain links TRBV4-1 to TRBJ1-5; D is possibly TRBD1 (6 bases). The CDR3 is 15 amino acids. CDR1 is MGHRA and CDR2 is YSYEKL in the germline V gene. V was shortened by 1 base and J by 5 bases, with 12 bases between the two germline ends. The CDR3 DNA is TGCGCCAGCAGCCAAGGGACAGAGTACTATCAGCCCCAGCATTTT. Translating gives CASSQGTEYYQPQHF.

J is TRBJ2-3 and V is TRBV9, with TRBD2 matching over 13 bases. The CDR3 length is 16 residues. V was pared by 4 bases and J by 4 bases, with 6 bases of the junction left unmatched. Germline-derived CDR1 and CDR2 are SGDLS and YYNGEE. CDR3 region: CASSPRTSGGADTQYF. The DNA for the CDR3 is TGTGCCAGCAGCCCTCGGACTAGCGGGGGTGCAGATACGCAGTATTTT.

The sample holds a few counts of this clone. V is TRBV7-9 and J is TRBJ1-1, with D perhaps TRBD1 (6 bases). V was cut by 2 bases and J by 2 bases, with 12 bases left in between. Per germline, CDR1 SEHNR and CDR2 FQNEAQ (reference sequence). This CDR3 is 15 amino acids long. The CDR3 nucleotides are TGTGCCAGCAGCTTAATGGCACAGGGAAACACTGAAGCTTTCTTT. Translating gives CASSLMAQGNTEAFF. Complete variable domain (other parts from reference TRBV7-9 and TRBJ1-1): DTGVSQNPRHKITKRGQNVTFRCDPISEHNRLYWYRQTLGQGPEFLTYFQNEAQLEKSRLLSDRFSAERPKGSFSTLEIQRTEQGDSAMYLCASSLMAQGNTEAFFGQGTRLTVV.

This clone came up a few times. The CDR3 DNA reads as TGTGCCAGCACCCCAGGACAGTTAAACACTGAAGCTTTCTTT. Encoded protein: CASTPGQLNTEAFF. V is TRBV7-2 and J is TRBJ1-1, with D possibly being TRBD1 (6 bases). Trimming cost V 7 bases and J 2 bases, with 14 bases left between them. The CDR3 spans 14 residues. The germline V gene has CDR1 SGHTA and CDR2 FQGNSA.

The rearrangement links TRBV12-3 or TRBV12-4 to TRBJ2-5, with D maybe TRBD2 (5 bases). Trimming left V 4 bases short and J 5 bases short, with 5 bases between. The CDR3 loop spans 11 amino acids. Here the CDR3 DNA reads TGTGCCAGCAGTTCGGGGGAGACCCAGTACTTC. Translation: CASSSGETQYF.

This clone was found once. The chain links TRBV5-1 to TRBJ2-1, with unresolved D. The CDR3 consists of 14 residues. Germline CDR1 is SGHRS and CDR2 is YFSETQ. Trimming took 0 bases from V and 5 from J, leaving 9 bases between them. CDR3 in DNA: TGCGCCAGCAGCTTGGCTGGCGCGGACAATGAGCAGTTCTTC. It translates to CASSLAGADNEQFF.

This chain links TRBV3-1 (or the pseudogene TRBV3-2) with TRBJ1-1; D remains unclear. CDR3 length: 16 amino acids. The germline V gene has CDR1 LGHDT and CDR2 YNNKEL (reference sequence). The V gene lost 2 bases and the J gene lost 1 base, with 14 bases spanning the gap. CDR3 residues: CASSQHGRRENTEAFF. The CDR3, as DNA: TGTGCCAGCAGCCAACATGGGAGACGGGAGAACACTGAAGCTTTCTTT.

V gene TRBV7-2 combines with J gene TRBJ2-7; possibly TRBD2 for D (5 bases). Deletions cut 3 bases from V and 2 bases from J, with 11 bases between. The CDR3 has 14 residues. Germline CDR1 SGHTA, CDR2 FQGNSA. The DNA of the CDR3 is TGTGCCAGCAGCTTGCAGCGGTTAACCTACGAGCAGTACTTC. Translating gives CASSLQRLTYEQYF.

V gene TRBV28 combines with J gene TRBJ1-2; 7 nucleotides agree with TRBD1. V trimming: 6 bases; J trimming: 8 bases; junction bases outside the gene matches: 9. This CDR3 has 13 residues. The germline V gene encodes CDR1 MDHEN and CDR2 SYDVKM. In DNA, the CDR3 is TGTGCCAGCAGGTCCGAGACAGGGACCGGCTACACCTTC. Residues: CASRSETGTGYTF.

The J gene is TRBJ1-2, the V gene TRBV6-5, with 8 nucleotides matching TRBD1. After removal of 6 bases from V and 12 bases from J, the junction contained 15 bases not matched to a gene. Germline lookup yields CDR1 MNHEY and CDR2 SVGAGI. The CDR3 spans 14 residues. CDR3 loop: CASSEDRAPDFDTF. In DNA form, the CDR3 reads TGTGCCAGCAGCGAGGACAGGGCCCCCGATTTCGACACCTTC.

The V gene is TRBV6-5, the J gene TRBJ1-1; 9 bases are shared with TRBD1. V lost 2 bases, J lost 6 bases, and 7 bases stayed unmatched. Germline loops: CDR1 MNHEY, CDR2 SVGAGI. The CDR3 has 15 residues. CDR3 loop: CASSYPGQGLPEAFF. The CDR3 DNA follows: TGTGCCAGCAGTTACCCGGGACAGGGTCTGCCTGAAGCTTTCTTT.

The J gene is TRBJ2-5, the V gene TRBV19, with 10 bases fitting TRBD1. The ends lost 8 bases at V and 1 base at J; junction bases unmatched: 7. Germline-derived CDR1 and CDR2 are LNHDA and SQIVND (reference sequence). This CDR3 has 15 amino acids. As DNA, the CDR3 is TGTGCCAGTGGGAGGACAGGGGGGAGCCAAGAGACCCAGTACTTC. Its protein product is CASGRTGGSQETQYF.

This clone appeared a single time. V gene TRBV4-2 combines with J gene TRBJ2-1, with 8 bases matching TRBD1. Per the germline V gene, CDR1 is LGHNA and CDR2 is YNFKEQ. This CDR3 comprises 17 residues. The V segment lost 3 bases and the J segment 0 bases; nucleotides outside the gene matches: 7. CDR3 region: CASSQSNRGSSYNEQFF. CDR3 in DNA: TGTGCCAGCAGCCAGAGCAACAGGGGGAGCTCCTACAATGAGCAGTTCTTC.

This clone has just one count. The DNA for the CDR3 is TGTGCCAGTAGCGACCCCGGACGGGGCACTGAAGCTTTCTTT. Translated, it gives CASSDPGRGTEAFF. The J gene is TRBJ1-1, the V gene TRBV19, with D unclear. The CDR3 length is 14 residues. The V and J ends lost 6 bases and 4 bases respectively, with 15 bases between them. Germline V CDR1 and CDR2: LNHDA, SQIVND (reference sequence). The whole variable domain, filled in from reference TRBV19 and TRBJ1-1, reads DGGITQSPKYLFRKEGQNVTLSCEQNLNHDAMYWYRQDPGQGLRLIYYSQIVNDFQKGDIAEGYSVSREKKESFPLTVTSAQKNPTAFYLCASSDPGRGTEAFFGQGTRLTVV.

Of note for this clone: The junction departs from the called germline gene at one end, perhaps through a read error. The chain links TRBV7-7 to TRBJ2-5; 7 bases are shared with TRBD2. Germline loops: CDR1 SSHAT, CDR2 FNYEAQ (reference sequence). The CDR3 extends over 15 amino acids. CDR3 protein: CASSFRAGTQETQYF. The DNA of the CDR3 is TGTGCTAGCAGCTTTCGAGCGGGAACTCAAGAGACCCAGTACTTC.

J is TRBJ1-1 and V is TRBV10-3; 9 bases match TRBD1. This CDR3 contains 16 residues. The V gene's germline CDR1 is ENHRY and CDR2 SYGVKD. After removal of 4 bases from V and 4 bases from J, the junction contained 10 bases not matched to a gene. CDR3 bases: TGTGCCATCAGTGCCTTTCGACAGGGGGGGGGCACTGAAGCTTTCTTT. Its protein product is CAISAFRQGGGTEAFF.

V usage is TRBV18 and J usage is TRBJ1-1; possible D gene TRBD1, 5 bases. The ends were cut back, 6 bases at V and 3 bases at J, with 11 bases in the middle. The CDR3 runs to 13 residues. Per germline, CDR1 KGHSH and CDR2 LQKENI. The CDR3 protein is CASSAATDTEAFF. The CDR3 region has the DNA TGTGCCAGCTCCGCAGCGACAGACACTGAAGCTTTCTTT.